These 13 T cell receptor beta chains came from one sample sequenced in a study of T-cell reconstitution after alpha-beta-depleted transplantation in children. Preparing the TCRbeta library involved the use of unique molecular identifiers. Each CDR3 protein gets one entry after TCRdb re-called the PCR reads with MiXCR. The table lists about 600,000 distinct CDR3 sequences, about 11% of them singletons, with about 4.3% in the top ten. The sample consisted of PBMCs from the stem cell graft donor, taken from the stem cell graft. The receptors stem from a human donor who donated a stem cell graft to a child with acute myeloid leukemia.

The chain combines TRBV3-1 with TRBJ2-7, with D unclear. The CDR3 covers 15 residues. Trimming stripped 0 bases from V and 1 base from J, with 10 bases between. Germline loops: CDR1 LGHDT, CDR2 YNNKEL (reference sequence). CDR3: CASSQETLDSYEQYF. The CDR3 coding sequence is TGTGCCAGCAGCCAAGAGACACTTGATTCCTACGAGCAGTACTTC.

The DNA of the CDR3 is TGTGCCAGCAGGTCCGGGACAGGGGGCTGGGAAGAGACCCAGTACTTC. As protein: CASRSGTGGWEETQYF. This sequence joins TRBV25-1 and TRBJ2-5; 12 bases fit TRBD1. The germline V gene has CDR1 MGHDK and CDR2 SYGVNS. The length of the CDR3 is 16 residues. After removal of 6 bases from V and 3 bases from J, the junction contained 8 bases not matched to a gene.

This clonotype showed up just a few times. This chain joins TRBV29-1 and TRBJ2-7; 9 nucleotides match TRBD1. J lost 4 bases, V lost 5 bases, and 9 bases had no gene match. The CDR3 length is 14 residues. Germline loops: CDR1 SQVTM, CDR2 ANQGSEA. In nucleotides, the CDR3 is TGCAGCGTTCCCGGGACAGGGCTGGTATACGAGCAGTACTTC. Protein: CSVPGTGLVYEQYF.

This clonotype has ten or more counts. V usage is TRBV7-3 and J usage is TRBJ2-2; possibly TRBD2 for D (5 bases). The V end lost 4 bases, the J end lost 4 bases, and 10 bases lay between the germline ends. The germline gives CDR1 SGHTA, CDR2 FQGTGA. There are 14 residues in the CDR3. Here the CDR3 DNA reads TGTGCCAGCAGCTACCTAGCACCCACCGGGGAGCTGTTTTTT. Translating gives CASSYLAPTGELFF.

This clonotype was seen ten or more times. This sequence joins TRBV20-1 and TRBJ1-1; D perhaps matches TRBD1 (6 bases). CDR3 length: 12 amino acids. Germline lookup yields CDR1 DFQATT and CDR2 SNEGSKA (reference sequence). V was trimmed by 3 bases and J by 8 bases, leaving 13 bases between them. CDR3 nucleotides: TGCAGTGCTAGGGGCGGGACACCCGAAGCTTTCTTT. Translated, it gives CSARGGTPEAFF.

A few counts support this clonotype. The chain carries TRBV2 and TRBJ2-3, with 8 bases identical to TRBD2. V lost 6 bases and J lost 1; bases outside the gene matches: 6. Germline values: CDR1 SNHLY, CDR2 FYNNEI. This CDR3 contains 15 residues. CDR3: CASRRTSSRTDTQYF. The CDR3 DNA reads as TGTGCCAGCAGACGGACTAGCAGTCGCACAGATACGCAGTATTTT.

This clonotype has a single count. This chain uses TRBV28 with TRBJ2-5, with 9 bases that match TRBD2. CDR1 is MDHEN, CDR2 SYDVKM, per germline. V lost 4 bases and J lost 7; bases outside the gene matches: 13. This CDR3 has 16 residues. The CDR3 is CASSSSSSGTRWTQYF. DNA of the CDR3: TGTGCCAGCAGTTCATCCTCTAGCGGGACGCGGTGGACCCAGTACTTC. Variable domain in full (rest from reference TRBV28 and TRBJ2-5): DVKVTQSSRYLVKRTGEKVFLECVQDMDHENMFWYRQDPGLGLRLIYFSYDVKMKEKGDIPEGYSVSREKKERFSLILESASTNQTSMYLCASSSSSSGTRWTQYFGPGTRLLVL.

This clonotype was detected a few times. The chain uses TRBV10-3 and TRBJ2-3, with 10 positions matching TRBD1. This CDR3 is built from 13 residues. Trimming removed 6 bases from V and 4 bases from J; junction bases left unmatched: 1. CDR1 ENHRY and CDR2 SYGVKD come from the germline V gene. The CDR3, as DNA: TGTGCCATCAGCGACAGGGGGCCAGATACGCAGTATTTT. Its protein product is CAISDRGPDTQYF.

This clonotype was recorded many times. The chain employs TRBV9 and TRBJ1-1; unclear D gene. The ends were cut back, 0 bases at V and 4 bases at J, with 7 bases in the middle. This CDR3 is 13 amino acids long. From germline, CDR1 is SGDLS and CDR2 YYNGEE. The CDR3 region is CASSVVGSTEAFF. In DNA, the CDR3 is TGTGCCAGCAGCGTAGTAGGGAGCACTGAAGCTTTCTTT. The full variable domain, with the rest looked up from reference TRBV9 and TRBJ1-1, is DSGVTQTPKHLITATGQRVTLRCSPRSGDLSVYWYQQSLDQGLQFLIQYYNGEERAKGNILERFSAQQFPDLHSELNLSSLELGDSALYFCASSVVGSTEAFFGQGTRLTVV.

This clonotype was detected only a few times. This chain uses TRBV20-1 with TRBJ2-1; 8 bases fit TRBD1. This CDR3 contains 16 residues. V trimming: 0 bases; J trimming: 3 bases; junction bases outside the gene matches: 7. Germline V gene lookup returns CDR1 DFQATT and CDR2 SNEGSKA (reference sequence). CDR3 in DNA: TGCAGTGCTAGAGATCGAATAACAGGGGGCTACAATGAGCAGTTCTTC. This translates into CSARDRITGGYNEQFF.

The rearrangement links TRBV5-1 to TRBJ2-5; 9 bases line up with TRBD2. Germline V gives CDR1 SGHRS, CDR2 YFSETQ. Trimming removed 3 bases from V and 1 base from J; junction bases left unmatched: 4. This CDR3 comprises 15 residues. The CDR3 spells CASSSLTSGQETQYF. DNA for the CDR3: TGCGCCAGCAGCTCCCTGACTAGCGGCCAAGAGACCCAGTACTTC.

This clonotype was observed a few times. For the CDR3, the DNA is TGCAGCGCAACTCCTGGGTGGGGGAACGGTGGCTACACCTTC. The encoded protein is CSATPGWGNGGYTF. V usage is TRBV29-1 and J usage is TRBJ1-2; D might be TRBD1 (5 bases). Germline V gene sequence: CDR1 SQVTM, CDR2 ANQGSEA. This CDR3 is built from 14 residues. The V end lost 7 bases, the J end lost 7 bases, and 22 bases lay between the germline ends.

The CDR3 sequence: CASSLDRGVRTEAFF. CDR3 in DNA: TGTGCCAGCAGCCTCGACAGGGGAGTAAGGACTGAAGCTTTCTTT. The chain links TRBV4-2 to TRBJ1-1; 8 bases agree with TRBD1. This CDR3 spans 15 amino acids. Per the germline V gene, CDR1 is LGHNA and CDR2 is YNFKEQ. J gave up 5 bases and V 4 bases, and 9 bases lay outside the gene matches.